This TCR beta chain originates from a study of post-analysis software for immune sequencing data. Study-wide results and caveats: Elevated frequency relative to controls characterized roughly five TRBV segments in patients, TRBV5-6, TRBV5-1 and TRBV20-1 among them. F measure grouped same-batch samples tightly together.

The germline V and J ends were trimmed by 6 bases and 0 bases, with 14 bases remaining between them. The CDR3 totals 14 residues. The germline V gene encodes CDR1 DFQATT and CDR2 SNEGSKA (reference sequence). Libraries were made from TCR beta cDNA, and they carried unique molecular identifiers. TCRdb ran MiXCR on the PCR reads and lists one entry per CDR3 protein. The data hold roughly 580,000 distinct CDR3 sequences, with 44% observed a single time. With respect to this clonotype: Its matching antigen is unknown.

The sample taken for sequencing was blood. This clonotype was obtained from a girl aged 10 to 17 with multiple sclerosis. The V and J genes are TRBV20-1 and TRBJ1-2; D remains unclear. CDR3 amino acids: CSAIPTATNYGYTF. The DNA for the CDR3 is TGCAGTGCAATCCCCACAGCAACTAACTATGGCTACACCTTC.